This TCR beta chain appears in the sequencing data of a study of T-cell reconstitution after alpha-beta-depleted transplantation in children. Study-wide points: Several hundred graft clones that had expanded were reportedly the source of alpha-beta T cells about two months after transplant. The high TCRbeta diversity at day 60 in some patients came from surviving recipient T cells and thymic progenitors. Fresh T-cell production supplied most of the T-cell counts and diversity seen one year after transplant.

Preparation of the TCRbeta library used unique molecular identifiers. TCRdb re-derived calls from the PCR reads in MiXCR, one entry per CDR3 protein. The table lists 300,000 or so distinct CDR3 sequences, approximately 23% of them singletons. This clonotype was seen only a few times. Its antigen is still unknown. This specimen was PBMCs, mostly from graft donor cells, taken 180 days after TCRalphabeta/CD19-depleted stem cell transplant. The source of this sequence is a male patient under 18 who had a stem cell transplant for acute lymphoblastic leukemia, so the T cells may come from the graft donor.

The CDR3 loop reads CASSPRDTPGYGYTF. The CDR3 region has the DNA TGTGCCAGCAGCCCCCGGGACACTCCGGGCTATGGCTACACCTTC. The chain links TRBV7-3 to TRBJ1-2; D might be TRBD1 (6 bases). V dropped 5 bases and J dropped 4 bases, with 17 bases sitting between them. The CDR3 contains 15 residues. CDR1 is SGHTA and CDR2 is FQGTGA in the germline V gene.